This T cell receptor (beta chain) was recovered during a study of blood T cell repertoires in COVID-19. Germline V CDR1 and CDR2: LGHNA, YSLEER. CDR3 length: 18 amino acids. The V and J ends lost 5 bases and 1 base, in that order; junction bases with no gene match: 9. Measured with immunoSEQ multiplex PCR; TCRdb has only the in-frame clones, and not every one. This sample has 150,000 to 200,000 clones, with approximately 86% found just once. J is TRBJ2-6 and V is TRBV4-3; TRBD1 aligns across 9 bases. The sequence was collected from a man aged 65 to 85 with active or convalescent COVID-19. The sequenced sample was peripheral blood. CDR3 coding DNA: TGCGCCAGCAGCAAGGGACAGGGTGTATTTTCTGGGGCCAACGTCCTGACTTTC. It is translated as CASSKGQGVFSGANVLTF.